This T cell receptor beta chain was observed in a study of blood T cell repertoires in COVID-19. Whole-study context: PBMCs, B-cell-depleted T cells, or T cells were the source of the cDNA or gDNA that made up the material.

Germline V gives CDR1 SGHTA, CDR2 FQGNSA. CDR3 length: 12 amino acids. The ends were cut back, 4 bases at V and 5 bases at J, with 8 bases in the middle. Profiled with immunoSEQ multiplex PCR; TCRdb holds only in-frame clones, not every one. The data show around 23,000 clones, 75% to 90% seen once. Sample: peripheral blood. This receptor was obtained from a woman over 75 with active or convalescent COVID-19. The rearrangement links TRBV7-2 to TRBJ1-1; D uncertain. DNA of the CDR3: TGTGCCAGCAGCTACGCGGCTACTGAAGCTTTCTTT. This sequence encodes CASSYAATEAFF.